This T cell receptor (beta chain) was sequenced during a study of blood T cell repertoires in COVID-19. V shed 2 bases and J shed 2 bases, with 9 bases lying between them. Germline CDR1 is LGHDT and CDR2 is YNNKEL (reference sequence). The CDR3 length is 14 residues. Original processing methods: Nucleated cell counts were estimated from reference gene primer amplification. The method was immunoSEQ multiplex PCR; TCRdb's version includes in-frame clones alone and lacks a portion of them. V and J calls and clone size come straight from that table; D and trimming were deduced from the DNA. The sample carries fewer than 80,000 clones, around 86% recorded once.

The specimen was peripheral blood. The rearrangement links TRBV3-1 (or the pseudogene TRBV3-2) to TRBJ1-2; D is perhaps TRBD1 (5 bases). The source of this sequence is a young man with acute or convalescent COVID-19. For the CDR3, the DNA is TGTGCCAGCAGCCAATTGGGGGGGAACTATGGCTACACCTTC. Its protein product is CASSQLGGNYGYTF.